This T cell receptor beta chain was retrieved from a study of shared clonotypes between healthy human individuals. Some clones are missing from TCRdb's copy, which holds only in-frame ones; the method was immunoSEQ multiplex PCR. This table has about 1 million clones, roughly 80% appearing once. This CDR3 has 15 residues. From germline, CDR1 is SGHTS and CDR2 YDEGEE. Trimming cost V 0 bases and J 1 base, with 11 bases left between them. The sequenced material came from memory CD4+ T cells sorted from blood. This sample's subset: CD45RA-negative fraction. This sequence joins TRBV5-8 and TRBJ2-7, with D possibly TRBD1 on 6 matching bases. This receptor was taken from a man aged 18-30 years in good health. CDR3 in amino acids: CASSLAKGVSYEQYF. CDR3 DNA: TGTGCCAGCAGCTTGGCCAAGGGGGTTTCCTACGAGCAGTACTTC. The complete variable domain, with remaining parts taken from reference TRBV5-8 and TRBJ2-7, reads EAGVTQSPTHLIKTRGQQATLRCSPISGHTSVYWYQQALGLGLQFLLWYDEGEERNRGNFPPRFSGRQFPNYSSELNVNALELEDSALYLCASSLAKGVSYEQYFGPGTRLTVT.